This T cell receptor (beta chain) was identified during a study of control samples from healthy donors and cancer patients. Method: immunoSEQ multiplex PCR; TCRdb's copy keeps in-frame clones and lacks some. Among approximately 68,000 clones, 83% were seen once, and the ten largest hold approximately 14%. The CDR3 sequence is 17 residues long. Trimming took 4 bases from V and 6 from J; bases not matched to a gene: 11. Germline V gene sequence: CDR1 SGHRS, CDR2 YFSETQ. This TCR derives from a man in his fifties or sixties in good health. The chain joins TRBV5-1 to TRBJ2-2; 11 nucleotides line up with TRBD2. Sequenced material: blood. CDR3 sequence: CASSKLAGESFAGELFF. Here the CDR3 DNA reads TGCGCCAGCAGCAAACTAGCGGGAGAAAGTTTCGCCGGGGAGCTGTTTTTT.